A selection of T cell receptor beta chains follows, all from one sample in a study of shared clonotypes between healthy human individuals. Profiled with immunoSEQ multiplex PCR; TCRdb holds only in-frame clones, not every one. The table shows millions of clones, with more than 85% occurring only once. Sequences were obtained from naive CD4+ T cells from PBMCs. The receptors come from a man aged 18 to 29 in good health. Some clones in this sample may be carry-over from other donors' samples. Both conserved end residues are part of each CDR3.

v_gene	j_gene	CDR3aa
TRBV4-1	TRBJ2-5	CASSQAARGLGETQYF
TRBV14	TRBJ2-3	CASSPNDLTTQYF
TRBV7-3	TRBJ2-1	CASSSGRARNEQFF
TRBV28	TRBJ1-5	CASSLGRGPAMPQHF
TRBV19	TRBJ2-7	CASSKGPYEQYF
TRBV7-2	TRBJ2-7	CASAEPGTGGEQYF
TRBV7-2	TRBJ2-7	CASSLATAGLSYEQYF
TRBV19	TRBJ1-1	CASSLGRSRGPEAFF
TRBV6-1	TRBJ1-5	CASSRGTESNQPQHF
TRBV6-5	TRBJ1-1	CASSDVGPGTEAFF
TRBV28	TRBJ1-2	CASSPAGPTYGYTF
TRBV28	TRBJ2-3	CASSLSRTGKRSSTDTQYF
TRBV7-8	TRBJ2-5	CASSIGRRETQYF
TRBV5-1	TRBJ1-1	CASRTTFATEAFF
TRBV28	.	CASRRGPSTYEQYF
TRBV6-5	TRBJ1-3	CASGDGPSGNTIYF
TRBV7-9	TRBJ2-3	CASSLVSTDTQYF
TRBV5-4	TRBJ2-2	CASSWGRGSNTGELFF
TRBV27	TRBJ2-3	CASSSIPGTQYF
TRBV28	TRBJ1-6	CASSLELYNSPLHF
TRBV7-2	TRBJ2-1	CASSPWVSGRNEQFF
TRBV7-9	TRBJ1-4	CASSLGRTVHEKLFF
TRBV29-1	TRBJ2-1	CSGNRGGYEQFF
TRBV7-9	TRBJ2-5	CASSLPSGIETQYF
TRBV5-6	TRBJ2-1	CASSRRVVTREFF
TRBV18	TRBJ1-1	CASSPIDGRNTEAFF
TRBV11-1	TRBJ2-3	CASSLSGLDTQYF
TRBV7-3	TRBJ2-7	CASSPMGGKPYEQYF
TRBV6-1	TRBJ1-2	CASSEGQGGTYGYTF
TRBV7-6	TRBJ2-2	CASSLTVVTGELFF
TRBV27	TRBJ2-5	CASSFRVGGAGGQETQYF
TRBV27	TRBJ1-6	CASSLSGDSPLHF
TRBV5-1	TRBJ2-3	CASSLGQLIRSDTDTQYF
TRBV6-5	TRBJ2-7	CASSPGGSYEQYF
TRBV19	TRBJ2-7	CASSWREGLGEQYF
TRBV30	TRBJ2-1	CAWGWRAPEQFF
TRBV5-1	TRBJ2-1	CASSLTGEIYNEQFF
TRBV7-6	TRBJ2-7	CASSLRAGDRKNTYEQYF
TRBV5-1	TRBJ2-3	CASSSPREGDTQYF
TRBV7-2	TRBJ1-1	CASSLGSFMNTEAFF
TRBV27	TRBJ1-3	CASSFGPHRMGDTIYF
TRBV11-3	TRBJ1-1	CASSSGQNTEAFF
TRBV5-1	TRBJ2-7	CASSVYTPGTSEQYF
TRBV5-4	TRBJ1-2	CASTDRVGGYTF
TRBV7-9	TRBJ2-2	CASSSRTSNTGELFF
TRBV4-1	TRBJ2-7	CASSQGGRGYEQYF
TRBV28	TRBJ1-5	CATHMTGQGRSNQPQHF
TRBV6-1	TRBJ1-2	CASSEGGGANYGYTF
TRBV5-1	TRBJ2-3	CASSLVGLDTQYF
TRBV7-2	TRBJ2-7	CASNQRASGGTYEQYF
TRBV4-1	TRBJ2-2	CASSLEGGRVNTGELFF
TRBV7-2	TRBJ2-1	CASSLIPDRAGGEQFF
TRBV11-2	TRBJ2-3	CASREDRDTQYF
TRBV5-8	TRBJ2-3	CASSPARGLSLPQYF
TRBV29-1	TRBJ1-1	CSGFKDGGEAFF
TRBV28	TRBJ2-5	CASSLLGRGQETQYF
TRBV5-4	TRBJ2-1	CASSPDRYYNEQFF
TRBV2	TRBJ1-5	CASRSQGVSNQPQHF
TRBV5-5	TRBJ1-1	CASTLPPGWEAFF
TRBV6-1	TRBJ1-2	CASRMIQGPNYGYTF